Listed here are 16 T cell receptor beta chains from one sample, sequenced in a study of control samples from healthy donors and cancer patients. TCRdb's table, derived via immunoSEQ multiplex PCR, lists solely in-frame clones and lacks some. The top ten hold around 5.8% of the sample, which has some 130,000 clones, approximately 92% seen once. The material sequenced was blood. Every receptor here comes from a man aged 18 to 30 in good health.

This chain joins TRBV2 and TRBJ2-1, with 9 bases fitting TRBD1. There are 15 residues in the CDR3. CDR1 and CDR2 (germline): SNHLY, FYNNEI. J gave up 4 bases and V 6 bases, and 7 bases lay outside the gene matches. CDR3 sequence (DNA): TGTGCCAGCAGCGGCGGACAGGGGAGGTACAATGAGCAGTTCTTC. It encodes CASSGGQGRYNEQFF.

This chain joins TRBV10-3 and TRBJ2-7; D not resolved. Germline assignment: CDR1 ENHRY and CDR2 SYGVKD. The CDR3 extends over 11 amino acids. Trimming pared 3 bases from V and 5 bases from J, leaving 5 bases between. The CDR3 region is CAISDSHEQYF. As DNA, the CDR3 is TGTGCCATCAGTGATTCTCACGAGCAGTACTTC.

The chain couples TRBV11-2 to TRBJ1-1; D gene unclear. The CDR3 covers 14 residues. Germline-derived CDR1 and CDR2 are SGHAT and FQNNGV. Between the trimmed V and J ends, which lost 2 bases and 1 base, there was a span of 8 bases. Here the CDR3 reads CASSLFRPNTEAFF. CDR3 DNA sequence: TGTGCCAGCAGCTTATTCAGACCGAACACTGAAGCTTTCTTT.

The V call is TRBV30, the J call TRBJ2-2; D gene uncertain. The CDR3 has 12 amino acids. Deletions cut 0 bases from V and 6 bases from J, with 5 bases between. Germline V gives CDR1 GTSNPN, CDR2 SVGIG (reference sequence). CDR3 nucleotides: TGTGCCTGGAGTGTACTCCCCGGGGAGCTGTTTTTT. Translation gives CAWSVLPGELFF.

The chain carries TRBV4-2 and TRBJ1-4, with TRBD1 identical over 8 bases. J was trimmed by 7 bases and V by 1 base; bases with no gene match: 11. The CDR3 covers 17 residues. Germline V gene sequence: CDR1 LGHNA, CDR2 YNFKEQ. The CDR3, as DNA: TGTGCCAGCAGCCAAGTGCAGGGGGCTCGCCCGGGTGAAAAACTGTTTTTT. Translating gives CASSQVQGARPGEKLFF.

This sequence joins TRBV14 and TRBJ1-2; 7 nucleotides align to TRBD1. This CDR3 is 15 amino acids long. J lost 8 bases, V lost 5 bases, and 14 bases had no gene match. From germline, CDR1 is SGHDN and CDR2 FVKESK. The CDR3 nucleotides are TGTGCCAGCAGCTCACAGACAGGGTTAATCTACGGCTACACCTTC. Amino acids: CASSSQTGLIYGYTF. The full variable domain, completed using reference TRBV14 and TRBJ1-2, is EAGVTQFPSHSVIEKGQTVTLRCDPISGHDNLYWYRRVMGKEIKFLLHFVKESKQDESGMPNNRFLAERTGGTYSTLKVQPAELEDSGVYFCASSSQTGLIYGYTFGSGTRLTVV.

This clone has a single count. V and J are TRBV11-2 and TRBJ1-2; the match to TRBD1 covers 9 bases. Germline-derived CDR1 and CDR2 are SGHAT and FQNNGV. Unmatched junction bases numbered 9, after V lost 5 bases and J lost 2 bases. The CDR3 spans 16 residues. The CDR3 loop reads CASSPIQGALNYGYTF. CDR3 sequence (DNA): TGTGCCAGCAGCCCAATACAGGGGGCGCTAAACTATGGCTACACCTTC.

The rearrangement joins TRBV3-1 (or the pseudogene TRBV3-2) to TRBJ2-1; D not certain. The ends were cut back, 6 bases at V and 4 bases at J, with 22 bases in the middle. Germline-derived CDR1 and CDR2 are LGHDT and YNNKEL (reference sequence). The CDR3 contains 17 residues. CDR3 bases: TGTGCCAGCAGTCAACGCCCGCCTCTGCGGAGATACAATGAGCAGTTCTTC. Residues: CASSQRPPLRRYNEQFF.

This chain links TRBV7-9 with TRBJ2-7; TRBD1 is a possible D gene (6 bases). V shed 5 bases and J shed 6 bases, with 20 bases lying between them. The CDR3 runs to 15 residues. Germline V lookup: CDR1 SEHNR, CDR2 FQNEAQ (reference sequence). CDR3 protein: CASSPARGNNREQYF. For the CDR3, the DNA is TGTGCCAGCAGCCCAGCCAGGGGAAATAACCGCGAGCAGTACTTC.

The V call is TRBV12-3 or TRBV12-4, the J call TRBJ1-2; 7 bases are shared with TRBD1. V was pared by 4 bases and J by 4 bases, with 3 bases of the junction left unmatched. This CDR3 is 13 amino acids long. CDR3 residues: CASSSGQVYGYTF. CDR3 nucleotide sequence: TGTGCCAGCAGTTCCGGACAGGTCTATGGCTACACCTTC.

This rearrangement joins TRBV23-1 to TRBJ2-5, with D hard to call. TRBV23-1 is an open reading frame, and its role is uncertain. V lost 1 base and J 4 bases, leaving 10 bases between the germline ends. CDR3 length equals 14 residues. The CDR3 coding sequence is TGCGCCAGCAGTCAATTTGGGTGCGGAGAGACCCAGTACTTC. It encodes CASSQFGCGETQYF.

This rearrangement joins TRBV5-1 to TRBJ2-3; D not certain. The CDR3 has 14 residues. Trimming took off 6 bases at V and 0 bases at J, with 11 bases between the two ends. CDR1 SGHRS and CDR2 YFSETQ come from the germline V gene. This chain's CDR3 is CASKRASSTDTQYF. As DNA, the CDR3 is TGCGCCAGCAAACGGGCCTCTAGCACAGATACGCAGTATTTT. Full variable domain (outside the CDR3, taken from reference TRBV5-1 and TRBJ2-3): KAGVTQTPRYLIKTRGQQVTLSCSPISGHRSVSWYQQTPGQGLQFLFEYFSETQRNKGNFPGRFSGRQFSNSRSEMNVSTLELGDSALYLCASKRASSTDTQYFGPGTRLTVL.

The chain joins TRBV18 to TRBJ2-2, with D perhaps matching TRBD1 (6 bases). The CDR3 spans 15 residues. V was clipped by 5 bases and J by 2 bases, with 12 bases between them. Germline V gene sequence: CDR1 KGHSH, CDR2 LQKENI. The DNA of the CDR3 is TGTGCCAGCTCATCCGGGACACGAAACACCGGGGAGCTGTTTTTT. The encoded protein is CASSSGTRNTGELFF. The full variable domain, completed using reference TRBV18 and TRBJ2-2, is NAGVMQNPRHLVRRRGQEARLRCSPMKGHSHVYWYRQLPEEGLKFMVYLQKENIIDESGMPKERFSAEFPKEGPSILRIQQVVRGDSAAYFCASSSGTRNTGELFFGEGSRLTVL.

The chain combines TRBV9 with TRBJ2-4, with 8 bases that match TRBD2. Germline CDR1 reads SGDLS; CDR2 reads YYNGEE. V was pared by 0 bases and J by 0 bases, with 5 bases of the junction left unmatched. The CDR3 runs to 17 residues. The CDR3 protein is CASSVGVAGLAKNIQYF. In DNA, the CDR3 is TGTGCCAGCAGCGTAGGGGTAGCGGGGTTAGCCAAAAACATTCAGTACTTC.

A few counts support this clone. The CDR3 reads CASSIDEATQFAKNIQYF. The CDR3 DNA reads as TGTGCCAGTAGTATAGATGAGGCGACCCAGTTCGCCAAAAACATTCAGTACTTC. V is TRBV19 and J is TRBJ2-4; D unclear. The CDR3 sequence is 18 residues long. Germline V gives CDR1 LNHDA, CDR2 SQIVND (reference sequence). With 0 bases removed from V and 1 base from J, the gap between germline ends came to 16 bases.

This chain uses TRBV2 with TRBJ1-1; TRBD1 aligns across 12 bases. The CDR3 covers 17 residues. CDR1 is SNHLY, CDR2 FYNNEI, per germline. V lost 0 bases to trimming and J lost 4 bases; unmatched junction nucleotides: 6. The CDR3 nucleotides are TGTGCCAGCAGTGAAGCGCTTCGGGACAGGGGGCGCACTGAAGCTTTCTTT. It encodes CASSEALRDRGRTEAFF.